Below are 2 T cell receptor beta chains sequenced from a single sample in a study of cytomegalovirus exposure and HLA in healthy donors. A multiplex PCR was run with 60 Vbeta primers and 13 Jbeta primers. Clones were sequenced by immunoSEQ multiplex PCR, and TCRdb holds only the in-frame ones, with some missing. The sample lists some 150,000 clones, 75% to 80% occurring once. The sample consisted of PBMCs. These receptors originate from a female donor in good health and CMV-seronegative.

This clone appeared a single time. The chain has TRBV18 and TRBJ1-1; 7 nucleotides line up with TRBD1. Trimming at V came to 3 bases and at J to 1 base, leaving 5 bases not matched to a gene. Germline CDR1 reads KGHSH; CDR2 reads LQKENI. The CDR3 runs 15 residues. This CDR3 is CASSPRQGENTEAFF. The CDR3 DNA reads TGTGCCAGCTCACCCAGACAGGGAGAGAACACTGAAGCTTTCTTT.

This chain links TRBV7-9 with TRBJ1-4; no reliable D call. V shed 1 base and J shed 1 base, with 7 bases lying between them. Germline V CDR1 and CDR2: SEHNR, FQNEAQ (reference sequence). The CDR3 loop spans 15 amino acids. The CDR3 spells CASSLGAGTNEKLFF. The CDR3 nucleotides read TGTGCCAGCAGCTTAGGGGCTGGAACTAATGAAAAACTGTTTTTT.